These 6 T cell receptor beta chains were sequenced from one sample in a study of beta chain features in type 1 diabetes. Sequenced material consisted of expressed TCRB transcripts (all of the isolated RNA was reverse transcribed). TCRdb's copy holds only in-frame clones and misses some; the assay was immunoSEQ multiplex PCR. The sample has hundreds of thousands of clones; about a sixth are singletons. Sequences were obtained from naive CD4+ T cells from blood. Source of these receptors: a woman younger than 35 in good health.

This rearrangement joins TRBV18 to TRBJ2-7; 7 bases agree with TRBD1. The CDR3 has 18 amino acids. Trimming took 2 bases from V and 4 from J; bases not matched to a gene: 17. Per the germline V gene, CDR1 is KGHSH and CDR2 is LQKENI. DNA of the CDR3: TGTGCCAGCTCACCATTGGGTGCTAACAGGGGATTCTTTTACGAGCAGTACTTC. Translated, it gives CASSPLGANRGFFYEQYF. The full variable domain, completed using reference TRBV18 and TRBJ2-7, is NAGVMQNPRHLVRRRGQEARLRCSPMKGHSHVYWYRQLPEEGLKFMVYLQKENIIDESGMPKERFSAEFPKEGPSILRIQQVVRGDSAAYFCASSPLGANRGFFYEQYFGPGTRLTVT.

This clone was counted between two and nine times. V usage is TRBV7-2 and J usage is TRBJ2-4, with TRBD1 identical over 8 bases. V shed 0 bases and J 1 base; nucleotides not matched to a gene: 8. Germline values: CDR1 SGHTA, CDR2 FQGNSA. The CDR3 length is 18 residues. The CDR3 nucleotides read TGTGCCAGCAGCTTAGCCCTGACTAGACAGGGGGCCAAAAACATTCAGTACTTC. It yields the protein CASSLALTRQGAKNIQYF.

The table lists this clone with a few counts. J is TRBJ2-1 and V is TRBV19; 8 bases fit TRBD2. CDR1 and CDR2 from the germline V gene are LNHDA and SQIVND (reference sequence). Unmatched junction bases numbered 4, after V lost 5 bases and J lost 4 bases. The CDR3 has 14 residues. CDR3 residues: CASSASSGYNEQFF. The DNA of the CDR3 is TGTGCCAGTAGTGCGTCTAGCGGGTACAATGAGCAGTTCTTC.

In its sample, this clone was seen a few times. This rearrangement joins TRBV27 to TRBJ2-3, with 8 bases aligning to TRBD1. The CDR3 is 13 amino acids. The V gene end was trimmed by 6 bases and the J gene end by 4 bases; junction bases not matched to a gene: 3. Germline assignment: CDR1 MNHEY and CDR2 SMNVEV (reference sequence). The CDR3 region is CASRLQGADTQYF. The CDR3 bases are TGTGCCAGCAGGCTACAGGGGGCAGATACGCAGTATTTT.

The V and J genes are TRBV7-2 and TRBJ2-5; TRBD2 is a possible D gene (6 bases). Trimming stripped 4 bases from V and 1 base from J, with 10 bases between. The CDR3 has 14 residues. CDR1 and CDR2 (germline): SGHTA, FQGNSA. CDR3 loop: CASSSTSIQETQYF. As DNA, the CDR3 is TGTGCCAGCAGCTCGACTAGTATCCAAGAGACCCAGTACTTC. Supplemented by reference TRBV7-2 and TRBJ2-5, the full variable domain reads GAGVSQSPSNKVTEKGKDVELRCDPISGHTALYWYRQSLGQGLEFLIYFQGNSAPDKSGLPSDRFSAERTGGSVSTLTIQRTQQEDSAVYLCASSSTSIQETQYFGPGTRLLVL.

The V gene is TRBV28, the J gene TRBJ2-1, with 13 bases identical to TRBD2. This CDR3 comprises 17 residues. The germline V gene encodes CDR1 MDHEN and CDR2 SYDVKM. V shed 5 bases and J 0 bases; nucleotides not matched to a gene: 4. CDR3 sequence reads: CASSPWTSGSSYNEQFF. In DNA form, the CDR3 reads TGTGCCAGCAGTCCCTGGACTAGCGGGAGCTCCTACAATGAGCAGTTCTTC. Supplemented by reference TRBV28 and TRBJ2-1, the full variable domain reads DVKVTQSSRYLVKRTGEKVFLECVQDMDHENMFWYRQDPGLGLRLIYFSYDVKMKEKGDIPEGYSVSREKKERFSLILESASTNQTSMYLCASSPWTSGSSYNEQFFGPGTRLTVL.